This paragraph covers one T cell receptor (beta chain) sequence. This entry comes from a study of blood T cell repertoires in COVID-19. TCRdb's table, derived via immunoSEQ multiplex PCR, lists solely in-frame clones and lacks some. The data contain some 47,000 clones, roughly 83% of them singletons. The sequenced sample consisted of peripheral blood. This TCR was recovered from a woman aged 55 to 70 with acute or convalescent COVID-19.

Written as DNA, the CDR3 is TGTGCCAGCCTCGGGAGGGCCGCTGAAGCTTTCTTT. Translated: CASLGRAAEAFF. This chain joins TRBV6-6 and TRBJ1-1; D gene unclear. Trimming removed 8 bases at V and 6 bases at J, with 13 bases between. CDR1 and CDR2 from the germline V gene are MNHNY and SVGAGI (reference sequence). The CDR3 is made up of 12 amino acids.